The 22 T cell receptor beta chains below come from one sample, sequenced in a study of OX40 agonist ivuxolimab in advanced cancers. TCRdb's table, derived via immunoSEQ multiplex PCR, lists solely in-frame clones and lacks some. The repertoire holds tens of thousands of clones, more than 85% seen once, with roughly 6.5% in the top ten. This sample comprised CD4+ or CD8+ T cells sorted from blood, obtained in a trial of the OX40 agonist ivuxolimab. These receptors were obtained from an adult with an advanced solid tumor such as melanoma, head and neck, liver or kidney cancer.

V gene TRBV13 combines with J gene TRBJ2-7; a weak D match, TRBD1 (6 bases). The CDR3 contains 14 residues. Between the trimmed V and J ends, which lost 6 bases and 2 bases, there was a span of 14 bases. Germline V CDR1 and CDR2: PRHDT, FYEKMQ (reference sequence). In nucleotides, the CDR3 is TGTGCCAGCAGTTCCGGGACATCAACCTACGAGCAGTACTTC. Its translation is CASSSGTSTYEQYF.

The J gene is TRBJ1-1, the V gene TRBV6-5; D is unclear. This CDR3 is built from 14 residues. The V end lost 2 bases, the J end lost 1 base, and 8 bases lay between the germline ends. The germline V gene encodes CDR1 MNHEY and CDR2 SVGAGI. The CDR3 DNA is TGTGCCAGCAGTTACGGGCTGGGGAACACTGAAGCTTTCTTT. It codes for CASSYGLGNTEAFF.

CDR3 coding DNA: TGTGCTAGTGGTTTGGTAGATACGCAGTATTTT. Amino acids: CASGLVDTQYF. The chain combines TRBV12-5 with TRBJ2-3; D call uncertain. Trimming stripped 0 bases from V and 5 bases from J, with 0 bases between. The CDR3 contains 11 residues. Germline loops: CDR1 LGHNT, CDR2 FRNRAP.

The chain employs TRBV6-1 and TRBJ2-5; TRBD2 matches at 10 bases. The J call may not be correct, given that the DNA end is closer to TRBJ2-7. Germline CDR1 is MNHNS and CDR2 is SASEGT. The CDR3 loop spans 15 amino acids. The CDR3 coding sequence is TGTGCCAGCAGTGAAGGGACTAGCGGTAACTACGAGCAGTACTTC. Amino acid sequence: CASSEGTSGNYEQYF.

This rearrangement joins TRBV15 to TRBJ1-1; possibly TRBD1 for D (6 bases). CDR1 LNHNV and CDR2 YYDKDF come from the germline V gene (reference sequence). V gave up 11 bases and J gave up 4 bases, with 14 bases separating them. The CDR3 runs 12 residues. In DNA, the CDR3 is TGTGCCGCGGCCCAGGGGATCACTGAAGCTTTCTTT. This encodes CAAAQGITEAFF.

This chain links TRBV7-6 with TRBJ2-6, with 8 nucleotides matching TRBD1. V was pared by 0 bases and J by 2 bases, with 3 bases of the junction left unmatched. Germline loops: CDR1 SGHVS, CDR2 FNYEAQ. This CDR3 is 17 amino acids long. CDR3 amino acids: CASSLADRETGANVLTF. The CDR3 bases are TGTGCCAGCAGCTTAGCGGACAGGGAGACTGGGGCCAACGTCCTGACTTTC.

V is TRBV9 and J is TRBJ2-1; TRBD1 is a possible D gene (7 bases). Germline V lookup: CDR1 SGDLS, CDR2 YYNGEE. This CDR3 spans 13 amino acids. Deletions cut 5 bases from V and 6 bases from J, with 12 bases between. CDR3 amino acids: CASRQGGSNEQFF. The CDR3 DNA reads TGTGCCAGCAGGCAGGGGGGTAGCAATGAGCAGTTCTTC.

The chain links TRBV4-3 to TRBJ2-7, with 7 bases identical to TRBD1. CDR1 LGHNA and CDR2 YSLEER come from the germline V gene. The CDR3 extends over 14 amino acids. After removal of 1 base from V and 6 bases from J, the junction contained 6 bases not matched to a gene. CDR3 DNA: TGCGCCAGCAGCCAAGGCCCTACAGGGGCCGAGCAGTACTTC. Translating it yields CASSQGPTGAEQYF.

The rearrangement uses TRBV5-1 and TRBJ2-5, with D perhaps TRBD1 (6 bases). Trimming pared 2 bases from V and 7 bases from J, leaving 15 bases between. CDR1 is SGHRS, CDR2 YFSETQ, per germline. The length of the CDR3 is 14 residues. Here the CDR3 DNA reads TGCGCCAGCAGCTTCACTTCAGGGGAAGGGACCCAGTACTTC. Amino acids: CASSFTSGEGTQYF.

The V and J genes are TRBV25-1 and TRBJ2-2; the match to TRBD1 covers 7 bases. The V gene end was trimmed by 4 bases and the J gene end by 5 bases; junction bases not matched to a gene: 1. CDR1 and CDR2 from the germline V gene are MGHDK and SYGVNS. The CDR3 length is 13 residues. The CDR3 region is CASSGQGTGELFF. The DNA for the CDR3 is TGTGCCAGCAGTGGACAGGGAACCGGGGAGCTGTTTTTT.

The V gene is TRBV6-5, the J gene TRBJ1-1, with unresolved D. V was shortened by 0 bases and J by 1 base, with 9 bases between the two germline ends. The CDR3 is made up of 15 amino acids. The V gene's germline CDR1 is MNHEY and CDR2 SVGAGI. The DNA of the CDR3 is TGTGCCAGCAGTTACTCGTTTACAGAGAACACTGAAGCTTTCTTT. Translation: CASSYSFTENTEAFF.

The chain couples TRBV10-3 to TRBJ2-7; D may match TRBD1 or TRBD2 (5 bases each). Trimming stripped 5 bases from V and 2 bases from J, with 13 bases between. Germline loops: CDR1 ENHRY, CDR2 SYGVKD. The CDR3 totals 14 residues. The CDR3 nucleotides are TGTGCCATCAGTTCCATGGGGGTTCCCTACGAGCAGTACTTC. Translated, it gives CAISSMGVPYEQYF.

The chain employs TRBV6-4 and TRBJ2-1, with 15 bases fitting TRBD2. Germline lookup yields CDR1 MRHNA and CDR2 SNTAGT. The CDR3 runs 16 residues. The ends lost 6 bases at V and 7 bases at J; junction bases unmatched: 7. The DNA for the CDR3 is TGTGCCAGCAGCCTTTCCGGGACTAGCGGGAGGAATGAGCAGTTCTTC. Residues: CASSLSGTSGRNEQFF.

The CDR3 is CASSPVDPSGRAYEQYF. The DNA for the CDR3 is TGTGCCAGCAGCCCAGTCGATCCTAGCGGGAGGGCCTACGAGCAGTACTTC. The J gene is TRBJ2-7, the V gene TRBV7-9; 12 bases fit TRBD2. The junction had 10 bases not matched to a gene; V was cut back by 5 bases and J by 2 bases. The CDR3 totals 17 residues. Germline loops: CDR1 SEHNR, CDR2 FQNEAQ (reference sequence). Filled out from reference TRBV7-9 and TRBJ2-7, the complete variable domain reads DTGVSQNPRHKITKRGQNVTFRCDPISEHNRLYWYRQTLGQGPEFLTYFQNEAQLEKSRLLSDRFSAERPKGSFSTLEIQRTEQGDSAMYLCASSPVDPSGRAYEQYFGPGTRLTVT.

The chain uses TRBV9 and TRBJ1-1; D possibly corresponds to TRBD1 (6 bases). V dropped 3 bases and J dropped 4 bases, with 13 bases sitting between them. This CDR3 is 14 amino acids long. Germline V lookup: CDR1 SGDLS, CDR2 YYNGEE. The CDR3 nucleotides are TGTGCCAGCAGCGCCTTTACAGGGTCCACTGAAGCTTTCTTT. This codes for CASSAFTGSTEAFF. The variable domain in full, with the rest retrieved from reference TRBV9 and TRBJ1-1, is DSGVTQTPKHLITATGQRVTLRCSPRSGDLSVYWYQQSLDQGLQFLIQYYNGEERAKGNILERFSAQQFPDLHSELNLSSLELGDSALYFCASSAFTGSTEAFFGQGTRLTVV.

The J gene is TRBJ1-2, the V gene TRBV7-9; D is uncertain. CDR1 SEHNR and CDR2 FQNEAQ come from the germline V gene (reference sequence). The CDR3 totals 16 residues. Trimming took 1 base from V and 4 from J, leaving 16 bases between them. The CDR3 DNA sequence: TGTGCCAGCAGCTTAGAGGCTAGCGTTACCTTCTATGGCTACACCTTC. Its protein is CASSLEASVTFYGYTF.

Details on this clone: The junction departs from the called germline gene at one end, perhaps through a read error. The gene calls are TRBV7-7 and TRBJ2-2; maybe TRBD2 (5 bases). Germline loops: CDR1 SSHAT, CDR2 FNYEAQ (reference sequence). The CDR3 loop spans 14 amino acids. The CDR3 DNA sequence: TGTGCTAGCAGCTTAACCCCGGGGACCGGGGAGCTGTTTTTT. This codes for CASSLTPGTGELFF.

CDR3 nucleotide sequence: TGTGCCAGCAGCCGGGCGGCTATCTATGGCTACACCTTC. It translates to CASSRAAIYGYTF. The rearrangement links TRBV27 to TRBJ1-2; D gene uncertain. The CDR3 has 13 residues. V dropped 6 bases and J dropped 4 bases, with 12 bases sitting between them. The germline V gene encodes CDR1 MNHEY and CDR2 SMNVEV (reference sequence).

The chain employs TRBV5-5 and TRBJ1-1, with no clear D. Trimming shortened V by 1 base and J by 2 bases, and 12 bases separated the two germline ends. Germline CDR1 reads SGHKS; CDR2 reads YYEKEE (reference sequence). The CDR3 totals 15 residues. The CDR3 protein is CASSLSSHRNTEAFF. DNA of the CDR3: TGTGCCAGCAGCTTGAGTTCCCATCGAAACACTGAAGCTTTCTTT.

CDR3 protein: CSVYRATGELFF. The CDR3, as DNA: TGCAGCGTCTACAGGGCCACCGGGGAGCTGTTTTTT. The chain recombines TRBV29-1 with TRBJ2-2; TRBD1 might be the D (6 bases). The germline CDR1 and CDR2 sequences are SQVTM and ANQGSEA. The CDR3 extends over 12 amino acids. V lost 6 bases to trimming and J lost 4 bases, with 9 bases between them.

The chain combines TRBV19 with TRBJ2-1, with TRBD2 matching over 9 bases. The CDR3 length is 17 residues. V shed 3 bases, J shed 5 bases, and the junction held 11 bases outside the gene matches. Germline-derived CDR1 and CDR2 are LNHDA and SQIVND (reference sequence). This CDR3 is CASSIGGGLAFNNEQFF. In DNA, the CDR3 is TGTGCCAGTAGTATTGGGGGTGGACTAGCGTTTAACAATGAGCAGTTCTTC.

The CDR3 reads CASSDRGTEAFF. Written as DNA, the CDR3 is TGTGCCAGTAGTGACAGGGGAACTGAAGCTTTCTTT. The genes are TRBV19 and TRBJ1-1, with 8 positions matching TRBD1. Germline CDR1 and CDR2: LNHDA and SQIVND (reference sequence). The CDR3 loop spans 12 amino acids. Trimming at V came to 5 bases and at J to 5 bases, leaving 1 base not matched to a gene.